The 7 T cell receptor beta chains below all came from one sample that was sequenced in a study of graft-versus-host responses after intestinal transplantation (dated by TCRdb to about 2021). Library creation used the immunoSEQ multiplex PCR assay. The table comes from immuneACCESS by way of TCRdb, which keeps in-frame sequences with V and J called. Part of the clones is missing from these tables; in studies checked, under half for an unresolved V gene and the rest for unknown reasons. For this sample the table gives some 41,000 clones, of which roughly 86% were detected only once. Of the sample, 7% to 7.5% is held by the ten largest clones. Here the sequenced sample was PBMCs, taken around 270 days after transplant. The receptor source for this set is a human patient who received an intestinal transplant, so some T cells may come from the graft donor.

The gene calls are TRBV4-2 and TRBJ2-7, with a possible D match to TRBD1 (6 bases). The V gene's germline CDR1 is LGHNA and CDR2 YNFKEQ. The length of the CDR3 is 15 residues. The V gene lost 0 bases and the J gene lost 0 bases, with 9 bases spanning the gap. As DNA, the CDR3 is TGTGCCAGCAGCCAAGAGAGGACAGACTCCTACGAGCAGTACTTC. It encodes CASSQERTDSYEQYF.

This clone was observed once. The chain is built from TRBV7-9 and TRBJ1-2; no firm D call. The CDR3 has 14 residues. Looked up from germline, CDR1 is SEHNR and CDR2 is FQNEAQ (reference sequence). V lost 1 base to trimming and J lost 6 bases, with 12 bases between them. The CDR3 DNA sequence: TGTGCCAGCAGCTTAGGGCTACAGCAACATGGCTACACCTTC. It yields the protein CASSLGLQQHGYTF.

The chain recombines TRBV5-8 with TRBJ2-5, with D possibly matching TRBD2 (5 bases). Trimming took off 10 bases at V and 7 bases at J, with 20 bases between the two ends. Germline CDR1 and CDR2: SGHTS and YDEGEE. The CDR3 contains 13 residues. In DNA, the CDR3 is TGTGCCGATCAGAGAGGGCTGACTTTGACCCAGTACTTC. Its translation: CADQRGLTLTQYF.

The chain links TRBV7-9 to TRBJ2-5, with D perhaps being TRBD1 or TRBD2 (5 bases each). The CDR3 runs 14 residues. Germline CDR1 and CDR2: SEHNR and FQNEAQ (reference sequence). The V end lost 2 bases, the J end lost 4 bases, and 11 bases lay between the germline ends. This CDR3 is CASSLSTGRETQYF. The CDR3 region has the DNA TGTGCCAGCAGCTTAAGTACGGGACGAGAGACCCAGTACTTC.

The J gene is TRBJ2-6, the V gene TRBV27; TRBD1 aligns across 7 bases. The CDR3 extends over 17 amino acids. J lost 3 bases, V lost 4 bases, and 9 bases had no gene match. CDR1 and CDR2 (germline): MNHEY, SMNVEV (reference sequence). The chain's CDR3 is CASSWGTVLSGANVLTF. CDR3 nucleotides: TGTGCCAGCAGTTGGGGGACAGTCCTGAGTGGGGCCAACGTCCTGACTTTC.

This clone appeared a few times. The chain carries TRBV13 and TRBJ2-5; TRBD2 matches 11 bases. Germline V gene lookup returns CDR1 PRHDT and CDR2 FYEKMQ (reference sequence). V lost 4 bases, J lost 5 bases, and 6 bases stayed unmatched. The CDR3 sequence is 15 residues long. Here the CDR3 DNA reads TGTGCCAGCAGCTCACTAGCGGGGGAATGGGAGACCCAGTACTTC. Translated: CASSSLAGEWETQYF.

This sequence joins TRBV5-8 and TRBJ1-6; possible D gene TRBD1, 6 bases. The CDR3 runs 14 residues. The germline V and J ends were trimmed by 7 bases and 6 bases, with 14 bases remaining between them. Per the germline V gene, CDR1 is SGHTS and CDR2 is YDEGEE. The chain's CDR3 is CASGPGGRNSPLHF. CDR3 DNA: TGTGCCAGCGGGCCCGGGGGGCGTAATTCACCCCTCCACTTT.